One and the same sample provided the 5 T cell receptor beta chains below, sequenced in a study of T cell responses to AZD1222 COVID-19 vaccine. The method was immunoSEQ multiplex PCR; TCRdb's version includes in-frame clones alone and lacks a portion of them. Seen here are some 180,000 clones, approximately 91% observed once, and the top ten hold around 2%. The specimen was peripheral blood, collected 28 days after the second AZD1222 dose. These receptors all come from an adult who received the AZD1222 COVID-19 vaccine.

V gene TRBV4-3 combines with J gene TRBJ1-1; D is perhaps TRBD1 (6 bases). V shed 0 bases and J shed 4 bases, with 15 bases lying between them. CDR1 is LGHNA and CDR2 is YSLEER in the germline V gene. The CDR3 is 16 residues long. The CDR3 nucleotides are TGCGCCAGCAGCCAAGATCGACTAGGGGGGGGCACTGAAGCTTTCTTT. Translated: CASSQDRLGGGTEAFF.

CDR3 DNA sequence: TGTGCCAGCTCACCACAGAATCGGGGAACTGGAAACACCATATATTTT. As protein: CASSPQNRGTGNTIYF. The chain recombines TRBV18 with TRBJ1-3; D unclear. Germline CDR1 KGHSH, CDR2 LQKENI. CDR3 length equals 16 residues. The ends were cut back, 1 base at V and 2 bases at J, with 12 bases in the middle.

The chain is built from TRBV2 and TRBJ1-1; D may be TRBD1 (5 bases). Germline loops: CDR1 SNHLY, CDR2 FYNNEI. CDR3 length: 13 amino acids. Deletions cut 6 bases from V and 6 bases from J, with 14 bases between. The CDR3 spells CASRISGWAEAFF. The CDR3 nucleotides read TGTGCCAGCAGGATTTCAGGGTGGGCTGAAGCTTTCTTT. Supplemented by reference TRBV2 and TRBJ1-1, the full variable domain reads EPEVTQTPSHQVTQMGQEVILRCVPISNHLYFYWYRQILGQKVEFLVSFYNNEISEKSEIFDDQFSVERPDGSNFTLKIRSTKLEDSAMYFCASRISGWAEAFFGQGTRLTVV.

The CDR3 sequence is CASSPIGTSDTGELFF. Written as DNA, the CDR3 is TGTGCCAGCAGCCCCATAGGGACTAGCGACACCGGGGAGCTGTTTTTT. This chain connects TRBV3-1 (or the pseudogene TRBV3-2) to TRBJ2-2, with 10 positions matching TRBD2. This CDR3 contains 16 residues. Germline V gene sequence: CDR1 LGHDT, CDR2 YNNKEL (reference sequence). V was clipped by 4 bases and J by 3 bases; unmatched bases: 5.

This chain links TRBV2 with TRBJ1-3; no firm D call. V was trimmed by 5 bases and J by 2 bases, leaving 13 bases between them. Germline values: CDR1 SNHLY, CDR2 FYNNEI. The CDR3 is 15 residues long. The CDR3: CASSKARRAGNTIYF. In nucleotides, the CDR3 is TGTGCCAGCAGTAAGGCACGGAGAGCTGGAAACACCATATATTTT.